Listed here are 14 T cell receptor beta chains from one sample, sequenced in a study of cytomegalovirus exposure and HLA in healthy donors. PCR amplification relied on 60 Vbeta primers (plus 13 Jbeta primers). The data were produced by immunoSEQ multiplex PCR, yet TCRdb's version contains in-frame clones alone and is incomplete. The sample carries about 55,000 clones, about 80% recorded once. The sequenced material came from PBMCs. The receptors originated from a female donor in good health and CMV-seronegative.

This clone has more than one count but fewer than ten. This chain uses TRBV7-2 with TRBJ1-1; D not certain. CDR1 SGHTA and CDR2 FQGNSA come from the germline V gene. Trimming stripped 1 base from V and 1 base from J, with 10 bases between. The CDR3 sequence is 15 residues long. The chain's CDR3 is CASSLGASQNTEAFF. In DNA form, the CDR3 reads TGTGCCAGCAGCTTAGGGGCCAGTCAGAACACTGAAGCTTTCTTT.

The V gene is TRBV18, the J gene TRBJ2-3, with 10 bases aligning to TRBD2. J was trimmed by 3 bases and V by 3 bases; bases with no gene match: 0. This CDR3 is built from 14 residues. The germline V gene has CDR1 KGHSH and CDR2 LQKENI. The CDR3, as DNA: TGTGCCAGCTCACCGACTAGCGGGACAGATACGCAGTATTTT. Its protein is CASSPTSGTDTQYF.

This clone is a singleton in its sample. The rearrangement uses TRBV30 and TRBJ2-2; TRBD2 is a possible D gene (5 bases). CDR1 is GTSNPN and CDR2 is SVGIG in the germline V gene (reference sequence). The CDR3 runs to 16 residues. V was pared by 2 bases and J by 4 bases, with 17 bases between. The CDR3 coding sequence is TGTGCCTGGAGTTCTACTCGGATCAGCGGCACCGGGGAGCTGTTTTTT. Translation: CAWSSTRISGTGELFF.

The V call is TRBV11-2, the J call TRBJ2-4; tentative D call: TRBD1 (6 bases). Germline V CDR1 and CDR2: SGHAT, FQNNGV. Trimming took 3 bases from V and 1 from J, leaving 13 bases between them. The CDR3 consists of 16 residues. CDR3 in DNA: TGTGCCAGCAGCTTGAACAGGGCCCCGGCCAAAAACATTCAGTACTTC. Translated: CASSLNRAPAKNIQYF.

CDR3 residues: CASSLLAGTYNEQFF. The CDR3 DNA reads TGTGCCAGCAGTCTACTAGCGGGAACCTACAATGAGCAGTTCTTC. This chain connects TRBV2 to TRBJ2-1; 10 nucleotides align to TRBD2. CDR3 size: 15 residues. The V gene's germline CDR1 is SNHLY and CDR2 FYNNEI. The ends lost 5 bases at V and 2 bases at J; junction bases unmatched: 3.

The rearrangement joins TRBV6-6 to TRBJ1-1; D is possibly TRBD1 (6 bases). The germline CDR1 and CDR2 sequences are MNHNY and SVGAGI (reference sequence). The length of the CDR3 is 11 residues. The V end lost 6 bases, the J end lost 4 bases, and 6 bases lay between the germline ends. The CDR3 loop is CASSRGTEAFF. The CDR3 DNA reads TGTGCCAGCAGCAGGGGCACTGAAGCTTTCTTT.

The chain carries TRBV4-3 and TRBJ1-2; 7 bases match TRBD1. The germline CDR1 and CDR2 sequences are LGHNA and YSLEER. The CDR3 is 15 amino acids. V gave up 0 bases and J gave up 8 bases; unmatched junction bases: 9. The CDR3 reads CASSQDSRTGMGYTF. CDR3 nucleotides: TGCGCCAGCAGCCAAGATTCGAGGACAGGTATGGGCTACACCTTC.

The table lists this clone with a count of one. The chain employs TRBV4-3 and TRBJ1-5, with D unclear. Trimming left V 4 bases short and J 7 bases short, with 14 bases between. Looked up from germline, CDR1 is LGHNA and CDR2 is YSLEER. This CDR3 region has 14 residues. The CDR3 nucleotides read TGCGCCAGCAGCCCGGCCACAAGCGAGCAGCCCCAGCATTTT. It is translated as CASSPATSEQPQHF.

The chain's CDR3 is CASREGSYGYTF. CDR3 coding DNA: TGTGCCAGCAGGGAGGGCAGCTATGGCTACACCTTC. The chain uses TRBV7-9 and TRBJ1-2; D uncertain. The length of the CDR3 is 12 residues. Germline assignment: CDR1 SEHNR and CDR2 FQNEAQ (reference sequence). V was cut by 6 bases and J by 4 bases, with 9 bases left in between.

This clone was seen a few times. This chain joins TRBV19 and TRBJ2-1; TRBD1 agrees at 9 bases. CDR3 size: 14 residues. CDR1 and CDR2 from the germline V gene are LNHDA and SQIVND (reference sequence). V was clipped by 4 bases and J by 7 bases; unmatched bases: 5. The CDR3, as DNA: TGTGCCAGTAGTAGACAGGGGGGCAAAAATGAGCAGTTCTTC. This sequence encodes CASSRQGGKNEQFF.

V and J are TRBV29-1 and TRBJ1-1; TRBD1 aligns across 7 bases. Germline V gives CDR1 SQVTM, CDR2 ANQGSEA. The CDR3 runs to 13 residues. The J segment lost 7 bases and the V segment lost 7 bases, leaving 12 bases of the junction unmatched. The CDR3 DNA is TGCAGCGCCCGACAGGGCCTCACCTTTGAAGCTTTCTTT. Translating gives CSARQGLTFEAFF.

In this sample, this clone turned up a few times. J is TRBJ1-1 and V is TRBV29-1, with a possible D match to TRBD1 (6 bases). From germline, CDR1 is SQVTM and CDR2 ANQGSEA. This CDR3 spans 13 amino acids. Trimming took 3 bases from V and 1 from J, leaving 9 bases between them. The CDR3 DNA reads as TGCAGCGTTGAGACAGGTACGAACACTGAAGCTTTCTTT. Translation: CSVETGTNTEAFF.

The chain links TRBV4-1 to TRBJ1-1; perhaps TRBD1 as D (6 bases). The V end was cut by 0 bases, the J end by 1 base, with 15 bases between. Germline V gene lookup returns CDR1 MGHRA and CDR2 YSYEKL. The CDR3 runs to 17 residues. The CDR3 is CASSQEGTPFQNTEAFF. The CDR3 DNA follows: TGCGCCAGCAGCCAAGAAGGGACACCTTTTCAGAACACTGAAGCTTTCTTT.

This chain uses TRBV30 with TRBJ1-1; D remains ambiguous. Trimming removed 1 base at V and 2 bases at J, with 8 bases between. The CDR3 runs to 13 residues. The germline V gene encodes CDR1 GTSNPN and CDR2 SVGIG (reference sequence). CDR3 sequence reads: CAWSAYSNTEAFF. DNA of the CDR3: TGTGCCTGGAGTGCCTATTCTAACACTGAAGCTTTCTTT.